Sequencing of this T cell receptor (beta chain) was carried out in a study of cytomegalovirus exposure and HLA in healthy donors. The germline gives CDR1 LGHNA, CDR2 YNFKEQ. Between the trimmed V and J ends, which lost 1 base and 3 bases, there was a span of 21 bases. The CDR3 is 19 amino acids. The PCR contained 60 Vbeta and 13 Jbeta primers. Some clones are missing from TCRdb's copy, which holds only in-frame ones; the method was immunoSEQ multiplex PCR. The sample totals about 140,000 clones. The sample comprised PBMCs. The gene calls are TRBV4-2 and TRBJ1-4; D not certain. This receptor was identified in a woman aged 18-30 years in good health and CMV-seronegative. CDR3 nucleotide sequence: TGTGCCAGCAGCCAAGCAGAGGTCCAGGCCGGGAAGGCTAATGAAAAACTGTTTTTT. Amino acid sequence: CASSQAEVQAGKANEKLFF.